The 16 T cell receptor beta chains below come from one sample, sequenced in a study of hypomethylating agent response in myelodysplastic syndrome. Data came from immunoSEQ multiplex PCR; TCRdb stores just in-frame clones and leaves some out. The data contain approximately 4,500 clones, approximately 81% of them singletons. The sample was bone marrow, taken before or after starting hypomethylating agent treatment for myelodysplastic syndrome (not recorded which). These receptors all come from a human donor with myelodysplastic syndrome.

This chain uses TRBV9 with TRBJ2-1; 14 bases are a match to TRBD2. The germline CDR1 and CDR2 sequences are SGDLS and YYNGEE. The ends lost 3 bases at V and 6 bases at J; junction bases unmatched: 8. The CDR3 extends over 17 amino acids. For the CDR3, the DNA is TGTGCCAGCAGCGAAGGGGGACTAGCGGGAGTAAGCAATGAGCAGTTCTTC. Protein: CASSEGGLAGVSNEQFF.

This clone was recorded once. This chain uses TRBV7-9 with TRBJ2-5; D remains ambiguous. The J call may be mistaken, given a closer DNA end match to TRBJ2-7. The CDR3 totals 15 residues. The germline CDR1 and CDR2 sequences are SEHNR and FQNEAQ (reference sequence). CDR3 in amino acids: CASSDFRVPDYEQYF. DNA of the CDR3: TGTGCCAGCAGCGACTTCCGGGTCCCAGACTACGAGCAGTACTTC.

This clone was picked up one time. The J gene is TRBJ2-5, the V gene TRBV2, with 11 bases aligning to TRBD2. The CDR3 loop spans 16 amino acids. CDR1 is SNHLY, CDR2 FYNNEI, per germline. V dropped 4 bases and J dropped 3; count of bases not matched to a gene: 7. CDR3 sequence reads: CASSVPSGGTEETQYF. As DNA, the CDR3 is TGTGCCAGCAGTGTGCCTAGCGGGGGGACCGAAGAGACCCAGTACTTC.

The chain has TRBV11-1 and TRBJ1-5; unclear D gene. The CDR3 length is 13 residues. In germline, CDR1 is SGHAT, CDR2 FQDESV (reference sequence). V was shortened by 5 bases and J by 7 bases, with 12 bases between the two germline ends. The CDR3 bases are TGTGCCAGCAGCCGGGCCCCACGGCAGCCCCAGCATTTT. It yields the protein CASSRAPRQPQHF.

This clone was picked up one time. CDR3 residues: CASSVGTGNSPLHF. CDR3 coding DNA: TGTGCCAGCAGCGTAGGGACAGGCAATTCACCCCTCCACTTT. This rearrangement joins TRBV9 to TRBJ1-6, with 7 bases lining up with TRBD1. The CDR3 consists of 14 residues. Per germline, CDR1 SGDLS and CDR2 YYNGEE. J was trimmed by 7 bases and V by 0 bases; bases with no gene match: 1.

The chain uses TRBV28 and TRBJ1-1, with no clear D. Trimming pared 7 bases from V and 1 base from J, leaving 4 bases between. The germline V gene has CDR1 MDHEN and CDR2 SYDVKM. The CDR3 extends over 11 amino acids. CDR3 bases: TGTGCCAGCACCTGGAACACTGAAGCTTTCTTT. It translates to CASTWNTEAFF.

V usage is TRBV28 and J usage is TRBJ2-3; possible D gene TRBD1, 6 bases. CDR3 length equals 15 residues. V gave up 5 bases and J gave up 1 base, with 13 bases separating them. Germline V lookup: CDR1 MDHEN, CDR2 SYDVKM. CDR3 bases: TGTGCCAGCAGTCACAGGGCCCTCGGCACAGATACGCAGTATTTT. The encoded protein is CASSHRALGTDTQYF.

This clone was recorded only once. The genes are TRBV6-5 and TRBJ2-5; D is uncertain. The V end lost 0 bases, the J end lost 5 bases, and 10 bases lay between the germline ends. This CDR3 has 14 residues. CDR1 and CDR2 from the germline V gene are MNHEY and SVGAGI. The CDR3 loop is CASSYSASTETQYF. DNA for the CDR3: TGTGCCAGCAGTTACTCGGCAAGTACGGAGACCCAGTACTTC.

The chain links TRBV5-4 to TRBJ1-4; D not resolved. The germline V and J ends were trimmed by 0 bases and 7 bases, with 10 bases remaining between them. The CDR3 runs 14 residues. Germline values: CDR1 SGHNT, CDR2 YYREEE (reference sequence). For the CDR3, the DNA is TGTGCCAGCAGCTTGGAACCTGTAAGTGAAAAACTGTTTTTT. Translating gives CASSLEPVSEKLFF.

The chain carries TRBV5-6 and TRBJ1-4; the D is unclear. Per the germline V gene, CDR1 is SGHDT and CDR2 is YYEEEE. This CDR3 has 12 residues. V was pared by 4 bases and J by 8 bases, with 9 bases between. The CDR3 reads CASSRAKEKLFF. As DNA, the CDR3 is TGTGCCAGCAGCAGGGCCAAGGAAAAACTGTTTTTT.

The chain has TRBV19 and TRBJ2-1; the match to TRBD1 covers 8 bases. The V gene's germline CDR1 is LNHDA and CDR2 SQIVND (reference sequence). This CDR3 spans 15 amino acids. V trimming: 7 bases; J trimming: 5 bases; junction bases outside the gene matches: 10. CDR3 nucleotides: TGTGCCAGTACCTTAGACAGGGGTGAGAACAATGAGCAGTTCTTC. The encoded protein is CASTLDRGENNEQFF.

This clone was detected only a few times. The rearrangement joins TRBV27 to TRBJ2-7, with D possibly being TRBD1 or TRBD2 (5 bases each). The CDR3 contains 14 residues. The germline V and J ends were trimmed by 8 bases and 3 bases, with 17 bases remaining between them. Per germline, CDR1 MNHEY and CDR2 SMNVEV (reference sequence). The CDR3 sequence: CASRVQGANYEQYF. CDR3 coding DNA: TGTGCCAGCCGGGTCCAGGGAGCCAACTACGAGCAGTACTTC.

The table lists this clone with a count of one. This rearrangement joins TRBV10-3 to TRBJ1-5; D may be TRBD1 (5 bases). The CDR3 has 13 amino acids. CDR1 and CDR2 (germline): ENHRY, SYGVKD. Trimming left V 2 bases short and J 5 bases short, with 7 bases between. CDR3 DNA sequence: TGTGCCATCAGTGAGGAGGGACATCAGCCCCAGCATTTT. Its protein is CAISEEGHQPQHF.

The rearrangement links TRBV5-6 to TRBJ2-5; TRBD1 matches 9 bases. J gave up 5 bases and V 5 bases, and 7 bases lay outside the gene matches. CDR3 size: 14 residues. CDR1 and CDR2 (germline): SGHDT, YYEEEE. The CDR3: CASRTTGGQETQYF. In DNA, the CDR3 is TGTGCCAGCAGGACGACAGGGGGACAGGAGACCCAGTACTTC.

Only a few counts were recorded for this clone. The V and J genes are TRBV9 and TRBJ1-5; tentative D call: TRBD1 (5 bases). The germline V and J ends were trimmed by 3 bases and 5 bases, with 9 bases remaining between them. The CDR3 spans 13 residues. Germline values: CDR1 SGDLS, CDR2 YYNGEE. The CDR3 nucleotides are TGTGCCAGCAGCGCGGGGGGGGATCAGCCCCAGCATTTT. This sequence encodes CASSAGGDQPQHF.

V is TRBV7-8 and J is TRBJ2-2, with 9 positions matching TRBD1. From germline, CDR1 is SGHVS and CDR2 FQNEAQ. J gave up 6 bases and V 1 base, and 9 bases lay outside the gene matches. The CDR3 contains 17 residues. The CDR3 nucleotides read TGTGCCAGCAGCTTAGTCGTTAGGAGACAGGGGGCCGGGGAGCTGTTTTTT. It translates to CASSLVVRRQGAGELFF.